A single sample gave rise to the 26 T cell receptor beta chains below, sequenced in a study of breast tumors, draining lymph nodes, adjacent tissues. TCRdb processed the multiplex PCR reads anew with MiXCR; each CDR3 protein has one entry. The sample holds 180,000 or so distinct CDR3 sequences, approximately 30% seen once. Samples came from axillary lymph nodes draining the breast cancer. The sequencing sample was made of axillary lymph node tissue. The receptors here all came from a female donor with breast cancer. Some clones in this sample may be carry-over from other donors' samples.

The table lists this clonotype with many counts. The V call is TRBV12-3 or TRBV12-4, the J call TRBJ1-2; 11 nucleotides match TRBD1. The trim removed 7 bases at V and 6 bases at J, leaving 10 bases unmatched. This CDR3 region has 15 residues. The CDR3 loop reads CASKGTGGRRDGYTF. The CDR3 bases are TGTGCCAGCAAAGGGACAGGGGGTCGTCGGGATGGCTACACCTTC.

To note about this clonotype: Given a much more abundant clone one base away, this may be a read error. The V call is TRBV9, the J call TRBJ1-2; D is perhaps TRBD1 (6 bases). Germline-derived CDR1 and CDR2 are SGDLS and YYNGEE. This CDR3 has 15 residues. The CDR3 loop is CASSPWGGLGYGSTF. CDR3 nucleotides: TGTGCCAGCAGCCCTTGGGGGGGCTTAGGCTATGGCTCCACCTTC. The full variable domain, rest sourced from reference TRBV9 and TRBJ1-2, is DSGVTQTPKHLITATGQRVTLRCSPRSGDLSVYWYQQSLDQGLQFLIQYYNGEERAKGNILERFSAQQFPDLHSELNLSSLELGDSALYFCASSPWGGLGYGSTFGSGTRLTVV.

The gene calls are TRBV7-9 and TRBJ2-3, with 9 bases that match TRBD2. Trimming took 4 bases from V and 5 from J; bases not matched to a gene: 4. Germline-derived CDR1 and CDR2 are SEHNR and FQNEAQ (reference sequence). The CDR3 has 14 residues. The DNA of the CDR3 is TGTGCCAGCAGCTCCTGTAGCGGGGGAGATACGCAGTATTTT. This codes for CASSSCSGGDTQYF.

In its sample, this clonotype was seen a few times. The chain uses TRBV6-5 and TRBJ1-1; D is unresolved. The CDR3 contains 13 residues. Germline CDR1 MNHEY, CDR2 SVGAGI. The V gene lost 6 bases and the J gene lost 3 bases, with 11 bases spanning the gap. CDR3 loop: CASRFAHYTEAFF. In nucleotides, the CDR3 is TGTGCCAGCAGATTCGCGCATTACACTGAAGCTTTCTTT.

Many counts were recorded for this clonotype. This chain joins TRBV6-2 or TRBV6-3 and TRBJ2-7, with a weak D call TRBD2 (6 bases). Trimming took off 4 bases at V and 0 bases at J, with 10 bases between the two ends. Germline-derived CDR1 and CDR2 are MNHEY and SVGEGT. This CDR3 has 14 residues. CDR3 DNA sequence: TGTGCCAGCAGTTCCCAGCGGGCCTCCTACGAGCAGTACTTC. It is translated as CASSSQRASYEQYF.

At least ten counts were recorded for this clonotype. This chain uses TRBV7-2 with TRBJ2-7, with 10 nucleotides matching TRBD2. This CDR3 is built from 15 residues. Germline-derived CDR1 and CDR2 are SGHTA and FQGNSA. J lost 4 bases, V lost 2 bases, and 5 bases had no gene match. The DNA for the CDR3 is TGTGCCAGCAGCTTACTAGCGGGGGCCCCTTACGAGCAGTACTTC. It is translated as CASSLLAGAPYEQYF.

This clonotype was recorded a few times. This clone may be a read error of a much larger clone one base away. This rearrangement joins TRBV7-9 to TRBJ2-7; D might be TRBD1 or TRBD2, each matching 6 bases. The CDR3 has 15 amino acids. The germline V gene encodes CDR1 SEHNR and CDR2 FQNEAQ (reference sequence). CDR3 protein: CASSLWGRDGDEQHF. CDR3 in DNA: TGTGCCAGCAGCTTATGGGGGCGGGATGGGGACGAGCAGCACTTC.

This clonotype was counted at least ten times. J is TRBJ1-6 and V is TRBV11-2, with 8 bases identical to TRBD1. V lost 2 bases, J lost 10 bases, and 10 bases stayed unmatched. Germline V gene data show CDR1 as SGHAT and CDR2 as FQNNGV. The CDR3 sequence is 16 residues long. CDR3: CASSLTRPGQGSPLHF. For the CDR3, the DNA is TGTGCCAGCAGCTTAACCCGCCCTGGACAGGGCTCACCCCTCCACTTT.

This clonotype was counted only a few times. Possible read error: a much larger clone is one base away. The CDR3 coding sequence is TGCAGTGCTAGAAGATCCCGCGGAGATTTCAATTCACCCCTCCACTTT. It translates to CSARRSRGDFNSPLHF. The chain recombines TRBV20-1 with TRBJ1-6; no definite D call. Between the trimmed V and J ends, which lost 2 bases and 7 bases, there was a span of 18 bases. CDR3 length: 16 residues. CDR1 and CDR2 from the germline V gene are DFQATT and SNEGSKA (reference sequence).

As to this clonotype: This may be a read error: a much more frequent sequence differs by one nucleotide. This chain joins TRBV12-3 or TRBV12-4 and TRBJ2-7, with a possible D match to TRBD2 (6 bases). CDR3 length: 14 residues. Trimming left V 8 bases short and J 7 bases short, with 21 bases between. The DNA of the CDR3 is TGTGCCAGCCCCTTCGGGCGGGACCCCCGGGAGCAGTACTTC. This gives the protein CASPFGRDPREQYF.

This clonotype was recorded at least ten times. The chain carries TRBV5-1 and TRBJ1-5; the D gene is possibly TRBD1 (5 bases). The V gene lost 0 bases and the J gene lost 3 bases, with 13 bases spanning the gap. The CDR3 has 16 amino acids. The germline V gene encodes CDR1 SGHRS and CDR2 YFSETQ. The CDR3 DNA reads as TGCGCCAGCAGCTTGGGGACACCCGATTCCAATCAGCCCCAGCATTTT. It yields the protein CASSLGTPDSNQPQHF.

Regarding this clonotype: The junction departs from the called germline gene at one end, perhaps through a read error. This chain's CDR3 is CASSLRGGLAASADTQYF. In nucleotides, the CDR3 is TGTGCCAGCAGCTTACGCGGCGGGTTAGCGGCTAGCGCAGATACGCAGTACTTT. The chain links TRBV7-2 to TRBJ2-3, with D possibly being TRBD2 (6 bases). Germline V gives CDR1 SGHTA, CDR2 FQGNSA. The CDR3 extends over 18 amino acids.

This clonotype came up many times. The chain links TRBV3-1 to TRBJ2-3, with D perhaps TRBD2 (6 bases). The germline V and J ends were trimmed by 3 bases and 2 bases, with 18 bases remaining between them. The CDR3 consists of 17 residues. CDR1 is LGHDT and CDR2 is YNNKEL in the germline V gene (reference sequence). CDR3 bases: TGTGCCAGCAGCCAGAGGGGCGGCGGGGCCGACACAGATACGCAGTATTTT. Translating it yields CASSQRGGGADTDTQYF.

This clonotype was recorded a few times. The genes are TRBV10-2 and TRBJ1-1; unclear D gene. Germline CDR1 WSHSY, CDR2 SAAADI. The V end was cut by 1 base, the J end by 11 bases, with 11 bases between. The CDR3 has 12 residues. This CDR3 is CASSELGSTAFF. The CDR3 DNA reads as TGCGCCAGCAGTGAGTTGGGGTCGACGGCTTTCTTT.

As for this clonotype: One base away lies a much larger clone, so this may be a sequencing read error. The chain links TRBV5-6 to TRBJ2-1; 9 bases map to TRBD2. The CDR3 is 14 residues long. Germline trimming cut 5 bases from V and 9 bases from J; bases unmatched to any gene: 9. Per the germline V gene, CDR1 is SGHDT and CDR2 is YYEEEE. The CDR3 here is CASRLAGVGSEQFF. CDR3 bases: TGTGCCAGCAGGTTAGCGGGAGTGGGGAGTGAGCAGTTCTTC. Full variable domain (rest looked up from reference TRBV5-6 and TRBJ2-1): DAGVTQSPTHLIKTRGQQVTLRCSPKSGHDTVSWYQQALGQGPQFIFQYYEEEERQRGNFPDRFSGHQFPNYSSELNVNALLLGDSALYLCASRLAGVGSEQFFGPGTRLTVL.

This sequence joins TRBV7-9 and TRBJ2-3; the D gene is possibly TRBD2 (6 bases). CDR1 and CDR2 (germline): SEHNR, FQNEAQ (reference sequence). The CDR3 runs to 13 residues. Trimming took 6 bases from V and 8 from J, leaving 15 bases between them. The CDR3 region is CASSLRPGLTQYF. In DNA form, the CDR3 reads TGTGCCAGCAGTTTGCGACCGGGACTTACGCAGTATTTT.

This clonotype showed up just a few times. The chain carries TRBV18 and TRBJ2-3, with D perhaps TRBD1 (6 bases). Germline lookup yields CDR1 KGHSH and CDR2 LQKENI. Trimming cost V 6 bases and J 0 bases, with 10 bases left between them. This CDR3 is 14 amino acids long. DNA for the CDR3: TGTGCCAGCTCCCGGACAGCTAGCACAGATACGCAGTATTTT. Translated: CASSRTASTDTQYF.

The sample holds many counts of this clonotype. The chain links TRBV28 to TRBJ1-4, with TRBD1 identical over 9 bases. This CDR3 is built from 15 residues. Germline assignment: CDR1 MDHEN and CDR2 SYDVKM. With 4 bases clipped from V and 8 bases from J, the junction kept 8 bases outside the gene matches. The CDR3 coding sequence is TGTGCCAGCAGTTCTTCCGGGACAGGGAAAGAAAAACTGTTTTTT. This gives the protein CASSSSGTGKEKLFF.

CDR3 DNA sequence: TGTGCCATCAGTGATGCCCGGGCACAGGGTGGGGCTTTCTTT. Residues: CAISDARAQGGAFF. The rearrangement links TRBV10-3 to TRBJ1-1; perhaps TRBD1 as D (6 bases). CDR1 is ENHRY and CDR2 is SYGVKD in the germline V gene. The CDR3 contains 14 residues. V dropped 3 bases and J dropped 11 bases, with 19 bases sitting between them.

This clonotype was detected many times. The V gene is TRBV4-3, the J gene TRBJ2-2; the D is unclear. The CDR3 length is 12 residues. Germline lookup yields CDR1 LGHNA and CDR2 YSLEER. V lost 4 bases and J lost 8, with 8 bases in between. CDR3 nucleotides: TGCGCCAGCAGCCGCCTCGAAGGGGAGCTGTTTTTT. It yields the protein CASSRLEGELFF.

Regarding this clonotype: The junction shows a germline mismatch at one end, possibly a read error. The V gene is TRBV20-1, the J gene TRBJ1-5, with D unresolved. This CDR3 is 14 amino acids long. CDR1 and CDR2 from the germline V gene are DFQATT and SNEGSKA (reference sequence). CDR3 DNA sequence: TGTGGTGCTAGAGCAGGTAATAGCAATCAGCCCCAGCATTTT. It specifies CGARAGNSNQPQHF.

This clonotype appeared many times. The V and J genes are TRBV11-2 and TRBJ2-7; no reliable D call. The V gene lost 0 bases and the J gene lost 7 bases, with 10 bases spanning the gap. Germline CDR1 reads SGHAT; CDR2 reads FQNNGV. This CDR3 is 13 amino acids long. The CDR3 sequence: CASSLDRLGEQYF. DNA of the CDR3: TGTGCCAGCAGCTTAGATCGTCTAGGTGAGCAGTACTTC.

The J gene is TRBJ2-5, the V gene TRBV20-1; 14 bases agree with TRBD2. Germline V gene sequence: CDR1 DFQATT, CDR2 SNEGSKA (reference sequence). This CDR3 has 15 amino acids. The V segment lost 6 bases and the J segment 6 bases; nucleotides outside the gene matches: 9. For the CDR3, the DNA is TGCAGTGCCGTCAAGGGGACTAGCGGGAGCCAGACCCAGTACTTC. This gives the protein CSAVKGTSGSQTQYF.

In this sample, this clonotype turned up once. The chain carries TRBV5-1 and TRBJ2-7; D unresolved. Trimming removed 1 base at V and 0 bases at J, with 11 bases between. This CDR3 is 15 amino acids long. Germline V lookup: CDR1 SGHRS, CDR2 YFSETQ. The DNA for the CDR3 is TGCGCCAGCAGCTTGACGGGCGGAGTCTCCTACGAGCAGTACTTC. Residues: CASSLTGGVSYEQYF.

This clonotype was counted at least ten times. The chain combines TRBV20-1 with TRBJ2-7; a possible D gene is TRBD2 (6 bases). The CDR3 sequence is 13 residues long. Germline V gene data show CDR1 as DFQATT and CDR2 as SNEGSKA (reference sequence). V lost 3 bases and J lost 6, with 15 bases in between. In DNA, the CDR3 is TGCAGTGCTAGGCGGGCAGGAGGGGCCGAGCAGTACTTC. Encoded protein: CSARRAGGAEQYF.

This clonotype occurred many times. J is TRBJ1-2 and V is TRBV4-2; tentative D call: TRBD1 (5 bases). The CDR3 is 16 amino acids. V was pared by 0 bases and J by 2 bases, with 13 bases between. Germline lookup yields CDR1 LGHNA and CDR2 YNFKEQ. The CDR3 region has the DNA TGTGCCAGCAGCCAAGAGTCTGTGTCAGGGAACTATGGCTACACCTTC. Protein product: CASSQESVSGNYGYTF.